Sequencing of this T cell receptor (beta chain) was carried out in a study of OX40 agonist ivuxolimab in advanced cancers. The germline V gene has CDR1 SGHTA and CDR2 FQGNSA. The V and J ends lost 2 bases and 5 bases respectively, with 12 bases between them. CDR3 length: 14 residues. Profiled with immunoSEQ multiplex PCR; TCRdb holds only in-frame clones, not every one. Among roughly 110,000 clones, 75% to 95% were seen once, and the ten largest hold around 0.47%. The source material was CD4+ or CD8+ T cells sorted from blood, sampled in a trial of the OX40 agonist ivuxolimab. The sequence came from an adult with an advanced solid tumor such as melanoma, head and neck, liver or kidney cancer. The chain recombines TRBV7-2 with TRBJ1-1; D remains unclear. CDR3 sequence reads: CASSLTRVVTEAFF. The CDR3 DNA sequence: TGTGCCAGCAGCTTAACGAGGGTGGTGACTGAAGCTTTCTTT. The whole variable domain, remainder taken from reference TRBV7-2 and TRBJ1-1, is GAGVSQSPSNKVTEKGKDVELRCDPISGHTALYWYRQSLGQGLEFLIYFQGNSAPDKSGLPSDRFSAERTGGSVSTLTIQRTQQEDSAVYLCASSLTRVVTEAFFGQGTRLTVV.